This T cell receptor (beta chain) originates from a study of T cells in Graves' hyperthyroidism and ophthalmopathy. What was amplified from RNA transcripts were TCR beta CDR3 regions. The HTBI primer set was used in a first-round RT-PCR of the TCR CDR3. TCRdb used MiXCR to reprocess the multiplex PCR reads, holding one entry per CDR3 protein. Found here are around 450,000 distinct CDR3 sequences, around 16% of them singletons; the top ten hold around 14%. Fresh peripheral blood, around 10 ml of it, supplied the PBMCs. Germline V gene data show CDR1 as SSHAT and CDR2 as FNYEAQ (reference sequence). The CDR3 consists of 16 residues. This clonotype was counted a few times. Sequence at one end of the junction differs from germline and may be a read error.

The chain employs TRBV7-7 and TRBJ2-3, with 9 bases aligning to TRBD2. The source of this sequence is a woman aged 18-29 years with Graves' hyperthyroidism. The sample taken for sequencing was blood. DNA for the CDR3: TGTGCTAGCAGCCAAGGCCCGACTAGCGGAACAGATACGCAGTATTTT. Translating it yields CASSQGPTSGTDTQYF. The full variable domain, rest sourced from reference TRBV7-7 and TRBJ2-3, is GAGVSQSPRYKVTKRGQDVTLRCDPISSHATLYWYQQALGQGPEFLTYFNYEAQPDKSGLPSDRFSAERPEGSISTLTIQRTEQRDSAMYRCASSQGPTSGTDTQYFGPGTRLTVL.